The rows below give T cell receptor beta chains drawn from one sample of a study of Graves' ophthalmopathy and Graves' hyperthyroidism. TCRdb called the multiplex PCR reads again in MiXCR, with one record for every CDR3 protein. This repertoire shows about 740,000 distinct CDR3 sequences, 35% to 50% found once; its top ten account for roughly 46%. The sequenced sample consisted of peripheral blood. Every receptor here comes from an adult man with Graves' ophthalmopathy. CDR3s include the opening cysteine and the closing phenylalanine or tryptophan. A D gene is named only where the DNA matches it firmly. Size tells how often a clone was seen (once, few, many) or the class of an expanded clone, and some rows leave it out.

.	TRBV19	.	TRBJ2-7	CASSMGLQAYEQYF	TGTGCCAGTAGTATGGGGCTACAGGCCTACGAGCAGTACTTC
.	TRBV4-1	.	TRBJ1-6	CASSRLQYNSPLHF	TGCGCCAGCAGCCGGTTACAGTATAATTCACCCCTCCACTTT
.	TRBV28	.	TRBJ1-2	CASSWADYGYTF	TGTGCCAGCAGTTGGGCGGACTATGGCTACACCTTC
.	TRBV25-1	.	TRBJ2-2	CASSYSLVTGELFF	TGTGCCAGCAGTTACTCCTTGGTTACCGGGGAGCTGTTTTTT
.	TRBV7-2	few	TRBJ2-2	CASSPVRLLNTGELFF	TGTGCCAGCAGCCCCGTCCGGCTCTTAAACACCGGGGAGCTGTTTTTT
.	TRBV2	many	TRBJ1-1	CASSEAGVNTEAFF	TGTGCCAGCAGTGAAGCAGGGGTGAACACTGAAGCTTTCTTT
.	TRBV10-3	many	TRBJ1-3	CAISNHGPPSGNTIYF	TGTGCCATCAGTAACCATGGCCCTCCTTCTGGAAACACCATATATTTT
TRBD2	TRBV29-1	.	TRBJ2-7	CSADGGGPYEQYF	TGCAGCGCGGACGGGGGGGGCCCCTACGAGCAGTACTTC
TRBD2	TRBV12-3/TRBV12-4	few	TRBJ2-7	CASRAGPLEQYF	TGTGCCAGCAGAGCGGGGCCGCTGGAGCAGTACTTC
TRBD1	TRBV24-1	few	TRBJ2-3	CATSDPGTGDTQYF	TGTGCCACCAGTGACCCAGGGACAGGGGATACGCAGTATTTT
TRBD1	TRBV9	many	TRBJ1-2	CASSASSYRGNYGYTF	TGTGCCAGCAGTGCGTCTTCTTACAGGGGGAACTATGGCTACACCTTC
.	TRBV29-1	.	TRBJ2-7	CSVFYPGEQYF	TGCAGCGTGTTCTATCCGGGTGAGCAGTACTTC
TRBD1	TRBV12-3/TRBV12-4	.	TRBJ2-7	CASRDRGLNEQYF	TGTGCCAGCAGGGACAGGGGGCTAAACGAGCAGTACTTC
.	TRBV29-1	many	TRBJ1-2	CSVEDKGFLGYTF	TGCAGCGTTGAAGATAAAGGGTTTCTGGGCTACACCTTC
.	TRBV29-1	many	TRBJ1-2	CSVDNDGTNYGYTF	TGCAGCGTTGATAATGACGGTACTAACTATGGCTACACCTTC
TRBD1	TRBV7-9	.	TRBJ2-5	CASSPRTGAQETQYF	TGCGCCAGCAGCCCGCGGACAGGGGCTCAGGAGACCCAGTACTTC
TRBD1	TRBV10-3	many	TRBJ2-6	CASKRQGDSGANVLTF	TGTGCCAGCAAAAGGCAGGGGGACTCTGGGGCCAACGTCCTGACTTTC
TRBD1	TRBV10-3	few	TRBJ2-2	CAIKEGQGRTGELFF	TGTGCCATCAAGGAGGGACAGGGGAGGACCGGGGAGCTGTTTTTT
.	TRBV7-9	.	TRBJ2-7	CASSLIAGERHEQYF	TGTGCCAGCAGCTTAATAGCCGGGGAGAGGCACGAGCAGTACTTC
.	TRBV12-3/TRBV12-4	few	TRBJ2-2	CASSFGSWELFF	TGTGCCAGCAGCTTTGGTTCCTGGGAGCTGTTTTTT
TRBD1	TRBV15	few	TRBJ2-2	CATSRALQGAGELFF	TGTGCCACCAGCAGAGCGTTACAGGGGGCCGGGGAGCTGTTTTTT
.	TRBV4-3	once	TRBJ2-6	CASSLVGGALGANVLTF	TGCGCCAGCAGCTTAGTGGGGGGGGCGCTGGGGGCCAACGTCCTGACTTTC
.	TRBV7-9	many	TRBJ2-5	CASSLGLSETQYF	TGTGCCAGCAGCTTAGGGTTGTCGGAGACCCAGTACTTC
.	TRBV7-9	.	TRBJ1-1	CASSLGGGATEAFF	TGTGCCAGCAGCTTAGGGGGGGGCGCCACTGAAGCTTTCTTT
.	TRBV28	.	TRBJ1-2	CASSYSSGRVYGYTF	TGTGCCAGCAGTTACTCGTCAGGGAGAGTCTATGGCTACACCTTC
TRBD2	TRBV29-1	.	TRBJ2-7	CSASSFSGGLGEQYF	TGCAGTGCTAGCTCTTTCAGCGGGGGGCTGGGCGAGCAGTACTTC
.	TRBV7-9	many	TRBJ2-5	CASSLASRGSGTQYF	TGTGCCAGCAGCTTAGCGAGTCGGGGGTCTGGGACCCAGTACTTC
.	TRBV10-3	many	TRBJ2-7	CAISDAAPFEQYF	TGTGCCATCAGTGATGCAGCGCCCTTTGAGCAGTACTTC
.	TRBV29-1	.	TRBJ2-5	CSVWRASGETQYF	TGCAGCGTTTGGCGGGCGTCCGGGGAGACCCAGTACTTC
.	TRBV7-8	.	TRBJ1-4	CASKNGGNEKLFF	TGTGCCAGCAAGAATGGCGGTAATGAAAAACTGTTTTTT
.	TRBV2	few	TRBJ1-5	CASRVGRRPQHF	TGTGCCAGCAGGGTAGGCCGCCGGCCCCAGCATTTT
TRBD1	TRBV6-5	many	TRBJ1-5	CASSEAAGGDQPQHF	TGTGCCAGCAGTGAAGCGGCAGGGGGTGATCAGCCCCAGCATTTT
.	TRBV15	many	TRBJ1-6	CATSRDLVAYSPLHF	TGTGCCACCAGCAGAGATCTCGTTGCTTATTCACCCCTCCACTTT
.	TRBV7-2	few	TRBJ2-2	CASSYTPGHTTGELFF	TGTGCCAGCAGCTACACGCCGGGACACACCACCGGGGAGCTGTTTTTT
TRBD1	TRBV4-2	few	TRBJ2-7	CASSSAGGTKYF	TGTGCCAGCAGCTCCGCAGGGGGCACGAAGTACTTC
.	TRBV29-1	many	TRBJ2-7	CSVEGISRGAYEQYF	TGCAGCGTTGAAGGGATAAGCAGGGGGGCCTACGAGCAGTACTTC
.	TRBV7-2	.	TRBJ2-7	CASSLDRVSNEQYF	TGTGCCAGCAGCTTAGACAGGGTGTCCAACGAGCAGTACTTC
.	TRBV10-2	.	TRBJ1-6	CASRGGSDSPLHF	TGCGCCAGCAGGGGGGGCAGCGATTCACCCCTCCACTTT
TRBD2	TRBV11-1	.	TRBJ2-2	CASSLAGRLASGELFF	TGTGCCAGCAGCTTAGCGGGACGACTAGCTTCCGGGGAGCTGTTTTTT
.	TRBV2	.	TRBJ2-7	CASREDRDYEQYF	TGTGCCAGCAGGGAGGATCGGGATTACGAGCAGTACTTC
.	TRBV2	many	TRBJ2-7	CASGARNEQYF	TGTGCCAGTGGGGCTCGGAACGAGCAGTACTTC
.	TRBV24-1	few	TRBJ1-5	CASAVVDSNQPQHF	TGTGCCTCAGCGGTGGTGGACAGTAATCAGCCCCAGCATTTT
TRBD1	TRBV3-1	.	TRBJ2-5	CASSSRTGKEETQYF	TGTGCCAGCAGCTCCAGGACAGGAAAAGAAGAGACCCAGTACTTC
.	TRBV19	many	TRBJ1-5	CASSISRGNQPQHF	TGTGCCAGTAGTATATCCAGGGGAAATCAGCCCCAGCATTTT
.	TRBV6-6	few	TRBJ2-7	CASSYSEGEQYF	TGTGCCAGCAGTTACTCCGAGGGCGAGCAGTACTTC
.	TRBV7-2	.	TRBJ1-6	CASSLVWDGTDNSPLHF	TGTGCCAGCAGCTTAGTTTGGGACGGTACGGATAATTCACCCCTCCACTTT
.	TRBV5-1	.	TRBJ1-4	CASSLGTSNEKLFF	TGCGCCAGCAGCTTGGGGACATCTAATGAAAAACTGTTTTTT
.	TRBV20-1	few	TRBJ2-1	CSAPHRQETDEQFF	TGCAGTGCCCCCCACCGACAGGAGACGGATGAGCAGTTCTTC
.	TRBV29-1	.	TRBJ2-7	CSVSPRDGRPGAYEQYF	TGCAGCGTTTCCCCAAGGGATGGAAGGCCAGGGGCCTACGAGCAGTACTTC